This entry features one T cell receptor (beta chain) sequence. Its binding antigen is unknown. No base qualities exist here, and no much larger clone lies one base off it. This sample stems from a study of blood T cell repertoires in COVID-19 (TCRdb year 2020). Regarding the study in general: Collaborator samples came from the United States, Italy and Spain and covered acute and convalescent phases of COVID-19. The prospective study material was composed of cDNA or gDNA derived from T cells, B-cell-depleted T cells, or PBMCs. Deeply sampled blood TCRbeta repertoires from subjects exposed to, actively infected with, or recovered from COVID-19 were included in the dataset. The repertoires were released in a freely available public database intended as a resource for research on the immune response to SARS-CoV-2. The samples were drawn from the first 160 participants of the ongoing ImmuneRACE study and from about 1,200 subjects provided by 6 global collaborators. Nearly every sample came with metadata listing a de-identified subject ID, COVID-19 status, age in years and sex. Where available, HLA class I and class II types were obtained from metadata supplied by the sample provider rather than from assay-based typing.

Reading from cysteine to phenylalanine, the CDR3 counts 14 amino acids. Only the CDR3 part of the read is kept: 42 bases, read in frame from the first base. CDR1 and CDR2 are read off the germline V gene as SGHRS and YFSETQ. V gives up 2 bases and J gives up 1 base, and the segment between their germline ends measures 9 bases. Enrolling through a virtual design, the prospective study's participants ranged in age from roughly 18 to 89 years and lived across approximately 25 United States geographic areas. In the prospective study, cohorts were assigned on the basis of participant-reported clinical history obtained from a screening survey and a study questionnaire. Recovered participants in ImmuneRACE Cohort 3 were defined as having two consecutive negative NP/OP PCR tests, clearance from a healthcare professional, or resolution of symptoms. In the prospective study, mobile phlebotomists collected whole blood, serum and a nasopharyngeal or oropharyngeal swab from each participant. Additional blood draws and questionnaires over an approximately 2-month period could optionally be provided by prospective study participants. Before DNA extraction, prospective study blood samples were shipped either frozen or at room temperature.

Summary of the overall study and its limitations: How much clinical and demographic metadata was included differed by source and by participant, and the metadata was provided uncurated.

TCRbeta CDR3 regions were amplified from genomic DNA using the immunoSEQ Assay, a bias-controlled multiplex PCR. The authors' analysis ran thus. The number of nucleated cells in each sample was estimated from the amplification of reference gene primers within the assay. To quantify the absolute abundance of each unique TCRbeta CDR3 rearrangement, sequence reads were collapsed and filtered. For each sample, productive Simpson clonality was calculated by taking the square root of Simpson's diversity index across productive rearrangements. The table was pulled from immuneACCESS by TCRdb, which kept in-frame rearrangements only. Such tables lose some clones; where checked, under half of the loss comes from unresolved V genes, and the rest has no known cause. V, J and clone size derive from that table, while D and trimming were established from the DNA sequence. Within this sample are 250,000 to 350,000 clones, with roughly 87% of them counted one time only. Jointly, the top ten make up 1% of the sample.

This receptor was taken from a woman younger than 45 who had recovered from COVID-19. The chain employs TRBV5-1 and TRBJ2-5; the D gene is perhaps TRBD1, from 6 matching bases. The sequenced sample consisted of PBMCs or T cells enriched from blood (not recorded which). The bases read TGCGCCAGCAGCTTTACAGGGATCCAAGAGACCCAGTACTTC. Its amino acids are CASSFTGIQETQYF.